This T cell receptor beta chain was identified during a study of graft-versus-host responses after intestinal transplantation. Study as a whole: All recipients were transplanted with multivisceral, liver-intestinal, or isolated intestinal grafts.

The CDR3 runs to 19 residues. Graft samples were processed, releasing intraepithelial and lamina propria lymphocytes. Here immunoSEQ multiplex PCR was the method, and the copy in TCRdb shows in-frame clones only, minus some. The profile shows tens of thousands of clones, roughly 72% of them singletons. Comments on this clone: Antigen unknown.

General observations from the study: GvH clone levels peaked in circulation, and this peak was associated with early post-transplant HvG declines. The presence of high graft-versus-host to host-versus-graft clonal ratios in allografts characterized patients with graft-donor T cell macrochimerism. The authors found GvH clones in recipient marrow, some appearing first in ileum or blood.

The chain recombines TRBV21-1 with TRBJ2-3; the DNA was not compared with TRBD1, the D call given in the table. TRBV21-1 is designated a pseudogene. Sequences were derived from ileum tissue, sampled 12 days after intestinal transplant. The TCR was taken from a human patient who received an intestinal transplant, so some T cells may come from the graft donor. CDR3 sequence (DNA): TGTGCCAGCAGCAAAAAAGGGATCCCATGGGGCTTCGCCACAGATACGCAGTATTTT. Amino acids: CASSKKGIPWGFATDTQYF.